The T cell receptor (beta chain) under discussion was sequenced for a study of identical twins. General observations from the study: Monozygotic twins shared more out-of-frame TCR alpha than recombination models predicted. Insertions were fewer in abundant cord blood beta clonotypes, whereas memory repertoires showed none of this pattern.

The sample holds a few counts of this clonotype. Its cognate antigen is unknown. MiXCR, run by TCRdb on the 5' RACE reads, gives a single entry per CDR3 protein. The data show 450,000 or so distinct CDR3 sequences, over 12% seen once. This CDR3 region has 16 residues. Trimming cost V 8 bases and J 2 bases, with 21 bases left between them. CDR1 is MNHEY, CDR2 SMNVEV, per germline (reference sequence). These sequences were also reported in another study, on yellow fever vaccine responses in identical twins.

The chain recombines TRBV27 with TRBJ2-5; TRBD2 is a possible D gene (6 bases). Sequencing was performed on CD4+ T cells sorted from blood. This sequence was found in a woman under 30 in good health. The CDR3 DNA follows: TGTGCCAGCTCAGAAAGCCGGGGGAAGGCTCAAGAGACCCAGTACTTC. This sequence encodes CASSESRGKAQETQYF.